These T cell receptor beta chains were read from a single sample in a study of CD8 T cells in ankylosing spondylitis. TCRdb itself ran the 5' RACE reads through MiXCR, one entry per CDR3 protein. The sample holds more than 650,000 distinct CDR3 sequences, 10% to 15% seen once. Specimen: blood, either unsorted or a sorted T cell fraction (not recorded which). The receptor source for this set is a male donor with ankylosing spondylitis. CDR3s include the opening cysteine and the closing phenylalanine or tryptophan. D genes are given only for firm matches. The size entry is marked missing in some rows and otherwise reads once, few, many or a size class.

clone size: once
V gene: TRBV20-1
D gene: .
J gene: TRBJ1-5
CDR3 DNA: TGCAGTGCTAGCCTCTCGGCGGATCAACCCCAGCATTTT
CDR3 protein: CSASLSADQPQHF

clone size: few
V gene: TRBV24-1
D gene: .
J gene: TRBJ2-3
CDR3 DNA: TGTGCCACCAATGAAGGTCGGTCAAGTTGGGGAGATACGCAGTATTTT
CDR3 protein: CATNEGRSSWGDTQYF

clone size: few
V gene: TRBV20-1
D gene: TRBD1
J gene: TRBJ2-2
CDR3 DNA: TGCAGTGCTAGGAGGACAGGGGGAACCACCGGGGAGCTGTTTTTT
CDR3 protein: CSARRTGGTTGELFF

clone size: many
V gene: TRBV4-2
D gene: TRBD1
J gene: TRBJ1-1
CDR3 DNA: TGTGCCAGCAGCCGGCGACAGGGTGGAGTGGACGAAGCTTTCTTT
CDR3 protein: CASSRRQGGVDEAFF

clone size: few
V gene: TRBV12-2
D gene: .
J gene: TRBJ2-6
CDR3 DNA: TGTGCAAGTCGCTTAATTGGTCTATGGGGGGCCAACGTCCTGACTTTC
CDR3 protein: CASRLIGLWGANVLTF

clone size: few
V gene: TRBV5-1
D gene: .
J gene: TRBJ2-5
CDR3 DNA: TGCGCCAGCAGCTTGGCAGCAACGAGGGGGGAGACCCAGTACTTC
CDR3 protein: CASSLAATRGETQYF

clone size: few
V gene: TRBV6-5
D gene: .
J gene: TRBJ2-5
CDR3 DNA: TGTGCCGGGGGACATCCCGAGGAGACCCAGTACTTC
CDR3 protein: CAGGHPEETQYF

clone size: few
V gene: TRBV5-1
D gene: .
J gene: TRBJ2-3
CDR3 DNA: TGCGCCAGCAGCCGGGACACCCCTAGCACAGATACGCAGTATTTC
CDR3 protein: CASSRDTPSTDTQYF

clone size: few
V gene: TRBV7-2
D gene: TRBD2
J gene: TRBJ2-5
CDR3 DNA: TGTGCCAGCAGCATTCCTAGCGGTCTTCAAGAGACCCAGTACTTC
CDR3 protein: CASSIPSGLQETQYF

clone size: .
V gene: TRBV30
D gene: .
J gene: TRBJ1-5
CDR3 DNA: TGTGCCTGGAGTAGGACCTATAGCAATCAGCCCCAGCATTTT
CDR3 protein: CAWSRTYSNQPQHF

clone size: many
V gene: TRBV20-1
D gene: .
J gene: TRBJ2-5
CDR3 DNA: TGCAGTGCCTTGTCAGACAGCCAAGAGACCCAGTACTTC
CDR3 protein: CSALSDSQETQYF

clone size: .
V gene: TRBV4-3
D gene: .
J gene: TRBJ2-1
CDR3 DNA: TGCGCCAGCAGCCAAGATCCAGGCAGAGGCAATGAGCAGTTCTTC
CDR3 protein: CASSQDPGRGNEQFF

clone size: few
V gene: TRBV9
D gene: .
J gene: TRBJ2-5
CDR3 DNA: TGTGCCAGCAGCGTAGGGGTTTCGACCCAGTACTTC
CDR3 protein: CASSVGVSTQYF

clone size: .
V gene: TRBV27
D gene: TRBD1
J gene: TRBJ1-2
CDR3 DNA: TGTGCCAGCAGTCAAACAGGGGGAAGGGGCTACACCTTC
CDR3 protein: CASSQTGGRGYTF

clone size: few
V gene: TRBV20-1
D gene: .
J gene: TRBJ1-4
CDR3 DNA: TGCAGTGCTATTGTAGTTGGCAGTAATGAAAAACTGTTTTTT
CDR3 protein: CSAIVVGSNEKLFF

clone size: many
V gene: TRBV20-1
D gene: .
J gene: TRBJ2-5
CDR3 DNA: TGCAGTCCCGCTAGACAACGGCAAGAGACCCAGTACTTC
CDR3 protein: CSPARQRQETQYF

clone size: many
V gene: TRBV5-1
D gene: .
J gene: TRBJ2-6
CDR3 DNA: TGCGCCAGCAGCGCCTACGGGGGCCCGATCTCTGGGGCCAACGTCCTGACTTTC
CDR3 protein: CASSAYGGPISGANVLTF

clone size: few
V gene: TRBV7-8
D gene: .
J gene: TRBJ2-7
CDR3 DNA: TGTGCCAGCAGCTTAGTGCTGAGGCCAAGCTCCTACGAGCAGTACTTC
CDR3 protein: CASSLVLRPSSYEQYF

clone size: .
V gene: TRBV18
D gene: .
J gene: TRBJ2-5
CDR3 DNA: TGTGCCAGCTCGCGTGACACGGGGCCACGGACCCAGTACTTC
CDR3 protein: CASSRDTGPRTQYF

clone size: .
V gene: TRBV20-1
D gene: .
J gene: TRBJ2-7
CDR3 DNA: TGCAGTGCTCCCAGACCTAGCAGCCCCTACGAGCAGTACTTC
CDR3 protein: CSAPRPSSPYEQYF

clone size: .
V gene: TRBV5-1
D gene: TRBD1
J gene: TRBJ2-7
CDR3 DNA: TGCGCCAGCACCATACAGGGGCAGAGCTCCTACGAGCAGTACTTC
CDR3 protein: CASTIQGQSSYEQYF

clone size: .
V gene: TRBV7-3
D gene: .
J gene: TRBJ2-1
CDR3 DNA: TGTGCCAGCAGCTTACTCCCCGGTCCTCTTAGCGGCTTACTGGGGAATGAGCAGTTCTTC
CDR3 protein: CASSLLPGPLSGLLGNEQFF

clone size: many
V gene: TRBV20-1
D gene: TRBD2
J gene: TRBJ2-7
CDR3 DNA: TGCAGTGCTCCCGGACTAGGGGCCTACGAGCAGTACTTC
CDR3 protein: CSAPGLGAYEQYF

clone size: few
V gene: TRBV12-3/TRBV12-4
D gene: TRBD2
J gene: TRBJ2-5
CDR3 DNA: TGTGCCAGCAGTTTATGGACGCGGCGGGAGGCTGGAGAGACCCAGTACTTC
CDR3 protein: CASSLWTRREAGETQYF

clone size: many
V gene: TRBV29-1
D gene: .
J gene: TRBJ2-7
CDR3 DNA: TGCAGCGTCTCCCCGCCCTACGAGCAGTACTTC
CDR3 protein: CSVSPPYEQYF

clone size: many
V gene: TRBV29-1
D gene: TRBD2
J gene: TRBJ2-1
CDR3 DNA: TGCAGCGTTCTTAGCGGGGGGGCCTACAATGAGCAGTTCTTC
CDR3 protein: CSVLSGGAYNEQFF

clone size: .
V gene: TRBV2
D gene: .
J gene: TRBJ1-4
CDR3 DNA: TGTGCCAGCAGTGATCAGGAAAAACTGTTTTTT
CDR3 protein: CASSDQEKLFF

clone size: many
V gene: TRBV5-1
D gene: .
J gene: TRBJ2-2
CDR3 DNA: TGTGCCAGCAGCTTGACAGTAAACACCGGGGAGCTGTTTTTT
CDR3 protein: CASSLTVNTGELFF

clone size: few
V gene: TRBV10-3
D gene: TRBD1
J gene: TRBJ2-7
CDR3 DNA: TGTGCCATCAGTGAATCCGGCAGGGGGCACTTAGAGCAGTACTTC
CDR3 protein: CAISESGRGHLEQYF

clone size: few
V gene: TRBV20-1
D gene: .
J gene: TRBJ1-5
CDR3 DNA: TGCAGTGCTACCGACAATAGAAATCAGCCCCAGCATTTT
CDR3 protein: CSATDNRNQPQHF

clone size: few
V gene: TRBV7-2
D gene: TRBD1
J gene: TRBJ2-3
CDR3 DNA: TGTGCCAGCAGTTTGGACAGGGGAGTCAGGGATACGCAGTATTTT
CDR3 protein: CASSLDRGVRDTQYF

clone size: many
V gene: TRBV10-3
D gene: TRBD1
J gene: TRBJ2-1
CDR3 DNA: TGTGCCATCAGTACCCGGGACAGGGGGTACAATGAGCAGTTCTTC
CDR3 protein: CAISTRDRGYNEQFF

clone size: .
V gene: TRBV7-2
D gene: .
J gene: TRBJ1-1
CDR3 DNA: TGTGCCAGCAGCTTAGGTGCAGCCGTAGGGACTGAAGCTTTCTTT
CDR3 protein: CASSLGAAVGTEAFF

clone size: many
V gene: TRBV29-1
D gene: TRBD1
J gene: TRBJ2-1
CDR3 DNA: TGCAGTTCAAACTCCGGGACAGGGGGTGTCAATGAGCAGTTCTTC
CDR3 protein: CSSNSGTGGVNEQFF

clone size: .
V gene: TRBV2
D gene: TRBD2
J gene: TRBJ2-1
CDR3 DNA: TGTGCCAGCAGTGTACAGGTACTAGCGGGGCCAGAAGAGCAGTTCTTC
CDR3 protein: CASSVQVLAGPEEQFF

clone size: many
V gene: TRBV5-1
D gene: .
J gene: TRBJ1-6
CDR3 DNA: TGCGCCAGCAGCTTGCAGGGCAGCTCCTATAATTCACCCCTCCACTTT
CDR3 protein: CASSLQGSSYNSPLHF

clone size: few
V gene: TRBV6-1
D gene: TRBD1
J gene: TRBJ2-1
CDR3 DNA: TGTGCCAGCAGGGGGGACAGGCGGCACGATGAGCAGTTCTTC
CDR3 protein: CASRGDRRHDEQFF

clone size: few
V gene: TRBV20-1
D gene: TRBD2
J gene: TRBJ2-1
CDR3 DNA: TGCAGTGCTAGACACAGCGGGGGGGCTGGTGAGCAGTTCTTC
CDR3 protein: CSARHSGGAGEQFF

clone size: .
V gene: TRBV20-1
D gene: .
J gene: TRBJ2-5
CDR3 DNA: TGCAGTGCTTTCAACCCCGGACAGCAAGAGACCCAGTACTTC
CDR3 protein: CSAFNPGQQETQYF

clone size: once
V gene: TRBV5-5
D gene: TRBD2
J gene: TRBJ2-7
CDR3 DNA: TGTGCCAGCAAAGCCGGGGGGGAAGCCTACGAGCAGTACTTC
CDR3 protein: CASKAGGEAYEQYF

clone size: .
V gene: TRBV5-1
D gene: TRBD2
J gene: TRBJ2-3
CDR3 DNA: TGCGCCAGCAGCCTAATGGGACTAGCGGTATCAGATACGCAGTATTTT
CDR3 protein: CASSLMGLAVSDTQYF